The 2 T cell receptor beta chains in this list originate from one sample, sequenced in a study of T cell changes during pregnancy in multiple sclerosis. Assay used: immunoSEQ multiplex PCR; TCRdb lists only in-frame clones, some missing. The sample shows more than 80,000 clones, 75% to 95% of them seen only once. Sequencing was performed on peripheral blood, taken before pregnancy. Receptors were obtained from a female donor with multiple sclerosis, enrolled in a pregnancy study.

V is TRBV7-9 and J is TRBJ2-5; the match to TRBD1 covers 7 bases. The V gene's germline CDR1 is SEHNR and CDR2 FQNEAQ (reference sequence). The CDR3 has 14 residues. V trimming: 5 bases; J trimming: 2 bases; junction bases outside the gene matches: 5. The CDR3 reads CASSNRQGQETQYF. The CDR3 DNA reads TGTGCCAGCAGCAACCGACAGGGTCAAGAGACCCAGTACTTC. The entire variable domain, with the rest obtained from reference TRBV7-9 and TRBJ2-5, is as follows: DTGVSQNPRHKITKRGQNVTFRCDPISEHNRLYWYRQTLGQGPEFLTYFQNEAQLEKSRLLSDRFSAERPKGSFSTLEIQRTEQGDSAMYLCASSNRQGQETQYFGPGTRLLVL.

This chain connects TRBV5-6 to TRBJ2-2, with 7 bases that match TRBD2. The V gene end was trimmed by 4 bases and the J gene end by 4 bases; junction bases not matched to a gene: 10. Germline values: CDR1 SGHDT, CDR2 YYEEEE. The CDR3 sequence is 16 residues long. The CDR3 loop reads CASSVAAGSGTGELFF. For the CDR3, the DNA is TGTGCCAGCAGCGTAGCAGCGGGGAGCGGCACCGGGGAGCTGTTTTTT.